Presented here are 11 T cell receptor beta chains from one specimen sequenced in a study of T cell repertoires in cytomegalovirus infection. TCRdb itself ran the reads through MiXCR, one entry per CDR3 protein. The sample yields 150,000 to 200,000 distinct CDR3 sequences, less than 25% seen once. Antigen specificity for these receptors is unknown. The source was CD8+ T cells from cultured PBMCs, collected from culture after CMV antigen stimulation. Receptors originate from a human donor in good health (CMV status not recorded). Some clones in this sample may be carry-over from other donors' samples.

This clonotype turned up a few times. The chain is built from TRBV7-9 and TRBJ2-7, with 7 positions matching TRBD2. V shed 4 bases, J shed 3 bases, and the junction held 12 bases outside the gene matches. Germline V CDR1 and CDR2: SEHNR, FQNEAQ (reference sequence). The CDR3 has 16 residues. The CDR3: CASSSRGEGKSYEQYF. The CDR3 DNA is TGTGCCAGCAGCTCCCGGGGGGAAGGTAAAAGCTACGAGCAGTACTTC.

This clonotype was picked up a small number of times. This chain connects TRBV30 to TRBJ1-1; D possibly corresponds to TRBD1 (6 bases). Germline CDR1 reads GTSNPN; CDR2 reads SVGIG (reference sequence). This CDR3 is built from 13 residues. V gave up 0 bases and J gave up 1 base, with 6 bases separating them. The CDR3 region has the DNA TGTGCCTGGAGTGTAGGGGGGAACACTGAAGCTTTCTTT. Amino acids: CAWSVGGNTEAFF.

The V call is TRBV7-9, the J call TRBJ1-1; unclear D gene. There are 15 residues in the CDR3. V was cut by 4 bases and J by 2 bases, with 14 bases left in between. Germline CDR1 SEHNR, CDR2 FQNEAQ (reference sequence). CDR3 sequence (DNA): TGTGCCAGCAGCTGTGACATGGGGAAAAACACTGAAGCTTTCTTT. Its translation: CASSCDMGKNTEAFF.

The V gene is TRBV12-3 or TRBV12-4, the J gene TRBJ1-2; tentative D call: TRBD1 (6 bases). V shed 5 bases and J shed 7 bases, with 23 bases lying between them. The CDR3 has 16 amino acids. The CDR3 loop reads CASSPAGVEGVGGYTF. CDR3 coding DNA: TGTGCCAGCAGTCCGGCAGGGGTGGAGGGGGTTGGTGGCTACACCTTC.

The genes are TRBV7-6 and TRBJ1-2; D is unresolved. This CDR3 has 12 residues. Germline V gene lookup returns CDR1 SGHVS and CDR2 FNYEAQ. The CDR3 reads CAAIGAEYGYTF. The DNA for the CDR3 is TGTGCAGCCATCGGAGCAGAATATGGCTACACCTTC.

This chain uses TRBV7-9 with TRBJ1-1, with D possibly being TRBD1 (6 bases). V was trimmed by 6 bases and J by 8 bases, leaving 22 bases between them. The CDR3 extends over 15 amino acids. Germline assignment: CDR1 SEHNR and CDR2 FQNEAQ (reference sequence). The CDR3 DNA is TGTGCCAGCAGTCTGTCACAGGGTGCCGTCTTGGAAGCTTTCTTT. This encodes CASSLSQGAVLEAFF.

This sequence joins TRBV5-8 and TRBJ2-1; 7 nucleotides line up with TRBD1. The V gene's germline CDR1 is SGHTS and CDR2 YDEGEE. CDR3 length: 10 residues. V was clipped by 7 bases and J by 13 bases; unmatched bases: 5. The CDR3 protein is CASFGTEQFF. CDR3 bases: TGTGCCAGCTTCGGGACAGAACAGTTCTTC.

The chain carries TRBV7-6 and TRBJ2-4; 8 bases fit TRBD1. The germline CDR1 and CDR2 sequences are SGHVS and FNYEAQ. V lost 2 bases, J lost 6 bases, and 6 bases stayed unmatched. The CDR3 spans 15 residues. The CDR3 protein is CASSLFDRGRNIQYF. The DNA for the CDR3 is TGTGCCAGCAGCTTATTCGACAGGGGCCGAAACATTCAGTACTTC.

This clonotype was counted once. The chain is built from TRBV11-1 and TRBJ2-3, with a weak D call TRBD1 (6 bases). Germline-derived CDR1 and CDR2 are SGHAT and FQDESV (reference sequence). V shed 5 bases and J shed 3 bases, with 18 bases lying between them. This CDR3 spans 16 amino acids. CDR3 amino acids: CASSPRGQKETDTQYF. The CDR3 coding sequence is TGTGCCAGCAGCCCCCGCGGACAGAAAGAGACAGATACGCAGTATTTT.

This clonotype was counted only a few times. The V gene is TRBV7-8, the J gene TRBJ1-6; weak D call: TRBD1 (5 bases). V was shortened by 1 base and J by 7 bases, with 20 bases between the two germline ends. The CDR3 consists of 18 residues. Germline V gene data show CDR1 as SGHVS and CDR2 as FQNEAQ. The CDR3 sequence is CASSLGKVGAGPNSPLHF. CDR3 sequence (DNA): TGTGCCAGCAGCTTAGGAAAGGTCGGGGCAGGACCGAATTCACCCCTCCACTTT.

DNA of the CDR3: TGTGCCAGCAGCGCGGGACTAGCGGGACTCTACGAGCAGTACTTC. This translates into CASSAGLAGLYEQYF. V usage is TRBV7-2 and J usage is TRBJ2-7; 13 bases align to TRBD2. The CDR3 consists of 15 residues. CDR1 and CDR2 from the germline V gene are SGHTA and FQGNSA. The V and J ends lost 5 bases and 3 bases, in that order; junction bases with no gene match: 4.